The sequence of this T cell receptor beta chain was determined in a study of cytomegalovirus exposure and HLA in healthy donors. Whole-study findings and limits: Earlier analysis looked at TCR beta V segments, and most were productive about 90% or about 30% of the time. Most sequenced TCRs were rare (though some public TCRs occurred in many donors). TCR beta sequences reportedly predicted most subjects' HLA-A and HLA-B alleles accurately.

To note about this clone: What it binds is not known.

A multiplex PCR was run with 60 Vbeta primers and 13 Jbeta primers. Under the authors' procedure: Unique TCR beta chains totaled some 78 million in a later count, with roughly 10 million of them shared. Profiling relied on immunoSEQ multiplex PCR, and the TCRdb table lists in-frame clones only, not all of them. Clone size and V and J calls were adopted from that table, with D and trimming inferred from the DNA. The sample records around 140,000 clones, roughly three quarters being singletons. The sample taken for sequencing was PBMCs. This clonotype was sampled from a male donor in good health and CMV-seronegative.

The CDR3 protein is CASSPRTSGVNEQFF. The CDR3, as DNA: TGTGCCAGCTCACCACGGACTAGCGGGGTGAATGAGCAGTTCTTC. J is TRBJ2-1 and V is TRBV18; TRBD2 aligns across 12 bases. This CDR3 comprises 15 residues. Germline CDR1 reads KGHSH; CDR2 reads LQKENI. The trim removed 1 base at V and 7 bases at J, leaving 2 bases unmatched.